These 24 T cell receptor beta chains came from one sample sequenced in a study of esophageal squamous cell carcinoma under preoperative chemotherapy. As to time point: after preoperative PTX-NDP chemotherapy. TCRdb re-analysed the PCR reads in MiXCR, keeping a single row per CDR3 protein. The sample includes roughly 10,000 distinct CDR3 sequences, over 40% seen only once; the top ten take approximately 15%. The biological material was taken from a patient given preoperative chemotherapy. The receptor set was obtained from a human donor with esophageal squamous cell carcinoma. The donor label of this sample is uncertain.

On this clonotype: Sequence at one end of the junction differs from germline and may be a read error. In nucleotides, the CDR3 is TGTGCCTTCCGGGCAGAATATAGTTCCAAAAACATTCAGTACTTT. As protein: CAFRAEYSSKNIQYF. The chain has TRBV5-4 and TRBJ2-3; D remains ambiguous. Germline V gives CDR1 SGHNT, CDR2 YYREEE (reference sequence). This CDR3 contains 15 residues.

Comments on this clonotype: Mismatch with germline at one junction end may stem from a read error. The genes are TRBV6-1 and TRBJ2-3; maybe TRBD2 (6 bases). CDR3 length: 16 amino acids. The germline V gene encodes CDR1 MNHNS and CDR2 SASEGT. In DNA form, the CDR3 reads TGTGCCAGCAGGGGCCTCGGGGGATGTGGCACAGAGACGCAGTATTTC. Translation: CASRGLGGCGTETQYF.

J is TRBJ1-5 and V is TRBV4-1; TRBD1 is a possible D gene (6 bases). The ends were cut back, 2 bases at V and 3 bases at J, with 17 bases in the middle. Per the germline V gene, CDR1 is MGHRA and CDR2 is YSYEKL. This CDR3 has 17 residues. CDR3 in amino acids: CASSQQLRDTYNQPQHF. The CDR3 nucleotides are TGCGCCAGCAGCCAACAACTACGGGACACCTACAATCAGCCCCAGCATTTT.

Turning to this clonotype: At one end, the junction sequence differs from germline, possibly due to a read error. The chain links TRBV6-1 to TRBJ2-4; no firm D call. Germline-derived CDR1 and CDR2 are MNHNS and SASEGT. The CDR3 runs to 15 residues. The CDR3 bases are TGTGCCAGCAGTGAAGAACAAGGCCCCCCAGATACGCAGTATTTC. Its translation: CASSEEQGPPDTQYF.

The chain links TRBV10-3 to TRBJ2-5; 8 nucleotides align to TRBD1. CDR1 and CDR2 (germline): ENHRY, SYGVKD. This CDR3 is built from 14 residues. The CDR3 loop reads CAGSGGRGPDTQYF. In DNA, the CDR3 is TGTGCGGGCTCAGGGGGCCGTGGACCAGATACGCAGTACTTC.

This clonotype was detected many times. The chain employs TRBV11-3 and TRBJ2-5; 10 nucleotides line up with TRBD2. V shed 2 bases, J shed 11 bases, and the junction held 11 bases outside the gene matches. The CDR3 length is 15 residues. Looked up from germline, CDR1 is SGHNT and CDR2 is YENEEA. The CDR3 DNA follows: TGTGCCAGCAGCTTACTAGCGGGAGTAAGCAATGAGCAGTACTTC. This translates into CASSLLAGVSNEQYF.

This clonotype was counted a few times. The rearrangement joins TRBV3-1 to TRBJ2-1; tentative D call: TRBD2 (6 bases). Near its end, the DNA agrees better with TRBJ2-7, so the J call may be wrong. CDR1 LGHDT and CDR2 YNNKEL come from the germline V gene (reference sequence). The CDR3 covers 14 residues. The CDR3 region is CASSQGLETNEQYF. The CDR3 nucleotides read TGTGCCAGCAGCCAGGGACTTGAGACGAATGAGCAGTACTTC.

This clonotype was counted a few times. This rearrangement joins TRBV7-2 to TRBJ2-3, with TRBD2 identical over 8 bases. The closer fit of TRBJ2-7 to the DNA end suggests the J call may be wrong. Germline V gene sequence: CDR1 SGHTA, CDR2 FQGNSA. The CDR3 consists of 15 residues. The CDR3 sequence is CASSPLRGGSYEQYF. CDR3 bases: TGTGCCAGCAGCCCCCTACGGGGGGGATCCTACGAGCAGTACTTC.

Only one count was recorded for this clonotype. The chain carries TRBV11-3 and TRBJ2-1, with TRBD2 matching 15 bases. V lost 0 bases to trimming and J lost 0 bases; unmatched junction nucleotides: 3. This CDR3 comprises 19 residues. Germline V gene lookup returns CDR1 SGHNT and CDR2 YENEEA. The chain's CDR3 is CASSLEGTSGGSSYNEQFF. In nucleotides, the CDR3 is TGTGCCAGCAGCTTAGAAGGGACTAGCGGGGGGAGCTCCTACAATGAGCAGTTCTTC.

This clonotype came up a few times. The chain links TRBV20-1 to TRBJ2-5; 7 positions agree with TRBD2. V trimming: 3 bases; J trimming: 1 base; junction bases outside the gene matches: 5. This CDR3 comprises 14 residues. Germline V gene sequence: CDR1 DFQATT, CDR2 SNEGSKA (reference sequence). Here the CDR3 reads CSASPGEGQETQYF. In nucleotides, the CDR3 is TGCAGTGCTAGTCCCGGGGAGGGCCAAGAGACCCAGTACTTC.

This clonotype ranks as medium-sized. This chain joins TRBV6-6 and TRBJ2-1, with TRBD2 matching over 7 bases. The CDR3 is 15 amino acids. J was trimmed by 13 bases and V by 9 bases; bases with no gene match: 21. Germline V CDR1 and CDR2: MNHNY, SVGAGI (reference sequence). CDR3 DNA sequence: TGTGCCAGTTCGCGGGAGCGGTTTAACAAAGAGACCCAGTTCTTC. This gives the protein CASSRERFNKETQFF.

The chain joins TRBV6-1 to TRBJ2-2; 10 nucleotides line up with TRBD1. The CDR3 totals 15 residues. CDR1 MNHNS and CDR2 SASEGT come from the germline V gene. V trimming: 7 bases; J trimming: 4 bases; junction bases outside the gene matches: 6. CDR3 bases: TGTGCCAGCAAGAGAGACAGGGGGCTCACCGGGGAGCTGTTTTTT. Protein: CASKRDRGLTGELFF.

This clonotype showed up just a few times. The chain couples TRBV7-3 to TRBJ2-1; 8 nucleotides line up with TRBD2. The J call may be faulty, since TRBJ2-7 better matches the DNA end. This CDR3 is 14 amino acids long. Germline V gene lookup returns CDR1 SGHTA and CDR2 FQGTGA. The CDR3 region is CASSTGTRDNEQYF. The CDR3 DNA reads TGTGCCAGCAGCACCGGGACTAGAGACAATGAGCAGTACTTC.

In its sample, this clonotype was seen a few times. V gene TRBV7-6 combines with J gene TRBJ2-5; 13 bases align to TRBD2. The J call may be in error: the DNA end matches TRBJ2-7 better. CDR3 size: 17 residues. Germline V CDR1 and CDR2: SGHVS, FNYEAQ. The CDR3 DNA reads TGTGCCAGCAGCACGACTAGCGGGGGGTCCATGTCCTACGAGCAGTACTTC. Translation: CASSTTSGGSMSYEQYF.

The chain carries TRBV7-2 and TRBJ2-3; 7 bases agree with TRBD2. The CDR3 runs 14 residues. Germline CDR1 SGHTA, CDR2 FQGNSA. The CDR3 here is CAGAGGGGTDTQYF. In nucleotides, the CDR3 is TGTGCGGGCGCTGGGGGAGGGGGCACAGATACGCAGTATTTT.

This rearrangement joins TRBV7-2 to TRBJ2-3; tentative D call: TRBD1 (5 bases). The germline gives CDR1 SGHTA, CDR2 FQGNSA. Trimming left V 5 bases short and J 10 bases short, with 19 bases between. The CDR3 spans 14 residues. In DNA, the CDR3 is TGTGCCAGCAGCGCGGCTAGGGGCACCGATGCGCAGTATTTT. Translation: CASSAARGTDAQYF.

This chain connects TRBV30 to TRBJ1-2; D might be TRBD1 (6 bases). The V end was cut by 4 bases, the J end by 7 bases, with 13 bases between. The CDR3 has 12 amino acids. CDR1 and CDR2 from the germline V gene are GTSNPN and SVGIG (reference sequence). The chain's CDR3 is CAWITGTGGYTF. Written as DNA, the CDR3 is TGTGCCTGGATTACAGGGACCGGTGGCTACACCTTC.

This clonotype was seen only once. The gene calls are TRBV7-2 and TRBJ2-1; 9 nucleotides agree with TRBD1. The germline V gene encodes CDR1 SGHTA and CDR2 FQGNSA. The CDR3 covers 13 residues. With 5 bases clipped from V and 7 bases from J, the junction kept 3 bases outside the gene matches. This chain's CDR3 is CASSRDRVNEQFF. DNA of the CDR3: TGTGCCAGCAGCCGGGACAGGGTAAATGAGCAGTTCTTC.

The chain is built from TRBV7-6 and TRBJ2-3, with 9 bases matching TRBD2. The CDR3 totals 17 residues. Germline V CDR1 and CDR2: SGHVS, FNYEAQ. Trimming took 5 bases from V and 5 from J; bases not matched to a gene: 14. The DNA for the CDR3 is TGTGCCAGCAGCCCCCGATTTGAGCGGGGGGCGGGAGATACGCAGTATTTT. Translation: CASSPRFERGAGDTQYF.

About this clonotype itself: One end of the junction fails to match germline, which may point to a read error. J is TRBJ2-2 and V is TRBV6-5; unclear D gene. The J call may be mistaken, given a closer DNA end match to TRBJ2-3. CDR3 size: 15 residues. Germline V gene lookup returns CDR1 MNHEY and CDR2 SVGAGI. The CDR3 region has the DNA TGTGCCAGCAGTTGGAATGGTGTGAGCACAGATAAGCAGTATTTT. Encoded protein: CASSWNGVSTDKQYF.

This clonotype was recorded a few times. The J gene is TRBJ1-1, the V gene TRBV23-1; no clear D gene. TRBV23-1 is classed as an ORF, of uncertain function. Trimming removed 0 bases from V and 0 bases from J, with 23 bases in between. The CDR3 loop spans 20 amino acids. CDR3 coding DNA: TGCGCCAGCAGTCAATCTCCAAACGCAAAAGCGAGGCCCATGAACACTGAAGCTTTCTTT. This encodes CASSQSPNAKARPMNTEAFF.

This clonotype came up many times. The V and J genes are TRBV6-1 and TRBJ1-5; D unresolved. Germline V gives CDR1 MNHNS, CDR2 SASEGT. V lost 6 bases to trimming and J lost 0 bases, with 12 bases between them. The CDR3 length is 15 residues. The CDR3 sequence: CASRTGPYSNQPQHF. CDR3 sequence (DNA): TGTGCCAGCAGAACGGGTCCTTATAGCAATCAGCCCCAGCATTTT.

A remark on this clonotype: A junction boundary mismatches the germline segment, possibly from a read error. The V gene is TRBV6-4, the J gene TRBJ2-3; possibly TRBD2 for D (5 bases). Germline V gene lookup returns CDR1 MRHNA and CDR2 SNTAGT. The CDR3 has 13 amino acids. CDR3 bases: TGTGCCAGCAGGGACTCGATGGGGGATACGCAGTATTTT. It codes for CASRDSMGDTQYF.

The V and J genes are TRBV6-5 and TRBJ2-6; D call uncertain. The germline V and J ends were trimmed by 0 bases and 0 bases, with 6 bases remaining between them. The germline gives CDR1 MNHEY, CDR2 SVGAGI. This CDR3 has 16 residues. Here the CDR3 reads CASSYSMISGANVLTF. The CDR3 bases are TGTGCCAGCAGTTACTCGATGATCTCTGGGGCCAACGTCCTGACTTTC.